The 4 T cell receptor beta chains reported below all come from one sample, sequenced in a study of blood T cell repertoires in COVID-19. This table comes from immunoSEQ multiplex PCR, and its TCRdb copy is limited to in-frame clones, with some not included. The sample shows 150,000 to 200,000 clones, 85% of them seen only once. Specimen: peripheral blood. These receptors were taken from a human donor with acute or convalescent COVID-19. The donor label of this sample is uncertain.

The chain carries TRBV18 and TRBJ2-3; 8 nucleotides align to TRBD2. Germline V gene lookup returns CDR1 KGHSH and CDR2 LQKENI. The CDR3 consists of 16 residues. Trimming cost V 2 bases and J 5 bases; bases outside gene matches: 9. The CDR3 reads CASSPSPSGFQDTQYF. The CDR3 bases are TGTGCCAGCTCACCAAGCCCTAGCGGGTTCCAAGATACGCAGTATTTT.

V and J are TRBV30 and TRBJ2-5, with D perhaps TRBD2 (6 bases). V shed 3 bases and J shed 1 base, with 18 bases lying between them. The CDR3 loop spans 16 amino acids. CDR1 is GTSNPN, CDR2 SVGIG, per germline (reference sequence). The CDR3 DNA reads as TGTGCCTGGAGAAGGAGGGATCGGGGAGGCCAAGAGACCCAGTACTTC. Translated, it gives CAWRRRDRGGQETQYF. The variable domain in full, with the rest retrieved from reference TRBV30 and TRBJ2-5, is SQTIHQWPATLVQPVGSPLSLECTVEGTSNPNLYWYRQAAGRGLQLLFYSVGIGQISSEVPQNLSASRPQDRQFILSSKKLLLSDSGFYLCAWRRRDRGGQETQYFGPGTRLLVL.

The sample holds one count of this clone. This rearrangement joins TRBV19 to TRBJ1-2; 9 nucleotides align to TRBD1. V was pared by 6 bases and J by 2 bases, with 13 bases of the junction left unmatched. Germline V gene lookup returns CDR1 LNHDA and CDR2 SQIVND (reference sequence). This CDR3 has 17 amino acids. The CDR3 reads CASRIGTGPQSNYGYTF. CDR3 nucleotides: TGTGCCAGTAGAATCGGGACAGGGCCTCAATCCAACTATGGCTACACCTTC.

CDR3 coding DNA: TGTGCCATCAGTGAAAAGGGTAAAACAGGGGAGTTCTACGAGCAGTACTTC. Residues: CAISEKGKTGEFYEQYF. The V and J genes are TRBV10-3 and TRBJ2-7; 7 bases are shared with TRBD1. Germline V lookup: CDR1 ENHRY, CDR2 SYGVKD. This CDR3 spans 17 amino acids. The ends lost 3 bases at V and 3 bases at J; junction bases unmatched: 14.